Following are 5 T cell receptor beta chains from one sample sequenced in a study of control samples from healthy donors and cancer patients. Assay: immunoSEQ multiplex PCR; the TCRdb copy retains only in-frame clones and omits some. This repertoire shows 120,000 or so clones, around 87% found once; its top ten account for just under 3%. Sequenced input: blood. Every receptor here comes from a man aged 55-75 years in good health.

J is TRBJ1-1 and V is TRBV3-1 (or the pseudogene TRBV3-2), with D hard to call. This CDR3 spans 18 amino acids. Per germline, CDR1 LGHDT and CDR2 YNNKEL (reference sequence). Trimming left V 6 bases short and J 1 base short, with 24 bases between. This chain's CDR3 is CASSGRRATFKGNTEAFF. The CDR3 region has the DNA TGTGCCAGCAGTGGCCGCCGGGCCACCTTTAAAGGGAACACTGAAGCTTTCTTT.

The V call is TRBV6-5, the J call TRBJ1-6, with D unresolved. The CDR3 is 12 amino acids. Germline CDR1 is MNHEY and CDR2 is SVGAGI. Trimming stripped 5 bases from V and 10 bases from J, with 9 bases between. CDR3 residues: CASSRLGSPLHF. The CDR3 region has the DNA TGTGCCAGCAGTCGCCTCGGGTCACCCCTCCACTTT.

This clone appeared a few times. The chain employs TRBV10-2 and TRBJ1-6; 9 bases align to TRBD1. The CDR3 consists of 15 residues. Germline CDR1 is WSHSY and CDR2 is SAAADI. With 6 bases clipped from V and 6 bases from J, the junction kept 6 bases outside the gene matches. The CDR3 DNA reads as TGCGCCAGCAGCTTACAGACAGGGGGTAATTCACCCCTCCACTTT. Translation: CASSLQTGGNSPLHF.

The gene calls are TRBV12-3 or TRBV12-4 and TRBJ2-5, with D perhaps TRBD1 (6 bases). CDR3 size: 13 residues. V lost 5 bases to trimming and J lost 5 bases, with 12 bases between them. The CDR3 protein is CASSRGQGETQYF. The CDR3 nucleotides are TGTGCCAGCAGTCGGGGACAAGGGGAGACCCAGTACTTC.

The rearrangement uses TRBV3-1 (or the pseudogene TRBV3-2) and TRBJ1-4; TRBD1 is a possible D gene (6 bases). The germline CDR1 and CDR2 sequences are LGHDT and YNNKEL (reference sequence). Trimming left V 6 bases short and J 9 bases short, with 20 bases between. This CDR3 region has 15 residues. For the CDR3, the DNA is TGTGCCAGCAGTGGAAAAGGGGGGCATACGAAAAAACTGTTTTTT. It translates to CASSGKGGHTKKLFF.